The text below deals with one TCR beta chain. This sample was included in a study of control samples from healthy donors and cancer patients. Repertoires were generated with immunoSEQ multiplex PCR, while TCRdb's copy carries only in-frame clones and drops some. The sample carries 100,000 to 150,000 clones, 70% to 90% recorded once. The CDR3 loop spans 14 amino acids. Per the germline V gene, CDR1 is LNHDA and CDR2 is SQIVND (reference sequence). Trimming left V 6 bases short and J 2 bases short, with 10 bases between. The J gene is TRBJ2-2, the V gene TRBV19; D may be TRBD1 or TRBD2 (5 bases each). This clonotype originated in a man aged 45-60 years in good health. Sequenced input: blood. This chain's CDR3 is CASRRDGNTGELFF. The CDR3 DNA reads TGTGCCAGTAGAAGGGACGGTAACACCGGGGAGCTGTTTTTT.